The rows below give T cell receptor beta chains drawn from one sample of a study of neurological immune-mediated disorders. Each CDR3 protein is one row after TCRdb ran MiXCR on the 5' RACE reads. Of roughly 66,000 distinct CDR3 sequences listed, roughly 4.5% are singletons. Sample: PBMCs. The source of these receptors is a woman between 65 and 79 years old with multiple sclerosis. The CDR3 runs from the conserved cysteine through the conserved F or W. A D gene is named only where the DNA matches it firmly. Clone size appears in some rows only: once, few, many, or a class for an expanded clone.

CDR3aa: CASSLRVFGYTF; CDR3nt: TGTGCCAGCAGTTTAAGGGTCTTCGGCTACACCTTC; v_gene: TRBV12-3/TRBV12-4; d_gene: NA; j_gene: TRBJ1-2; abundance: many; len: 12
CDR3aa: CASSLVGEIEAFF; CDR3nt: TGTGCCAGCAGCTTAGTGGGGGAGATTGAAGCTTTCTTT; v_gene: TRBV7-9; d_gene: NA; j_gene: TRBJ1-1; abundance: many; len: 13
CDR3aa: CASSFGSGSYLETQYF; CDR3nt: TGTGCCAGCAGCTTCGGGAGCGGGAGTTATTTAGAGACCCAGTACTTC; v_gene: TRBV7-2; d_gene: TRBD2; j_gene: TRBJ2-5; abundance: few; len: 16
CDR3aa: CASSLDVNKTQNF; CDR3nt: TGCGCCAGCAGCTTGGATGTCAATAAGACCCAGAATTTT; v_gene: TRBV5-1; d_gene: NA; j_gene: TRBJ1-5; abundance: few; len: 13
CDR3aa: CASSQGSSPPTDTQYF; CDR3nt: TGTGCCAGCAGCCAAGGCTCTTCCCCCCCCACAGATACGCAGTATTTT; v_gene: TRBV14; d_gene: NA; j_gene: TRBJ2-3; abundance: many; len: 16
CDR3aa: CASSLVPGELFF; CDR3nt: TGCGCCAGCAGCTTGGTCCCCGGGGAGCTGTTTTTT; v_gene: TRBV5-1; d_gene: NA; j_gene: TRBJ2-2; abundance: NA; len: 12
CDR3aa: CASSLKGGGTGELFF; CDR3nt: TGTGCCAGCAGCTTAAAGGGAGGAGGGACCGGGGAGCTGTTTTTT; v_gene: TRBV11-2; d_gene: NA; j_gene: TRBJ2-2; abundance: many; len: 15
CDR3aa: CASSLFGPELPYSNQPQHF; CDR3nt: TGTGCCAGCAGTTTATTTGGCCCCGAATTACCCTATAGCAATCAGCCCCAGCATTTT; v_gene: TRBV12-3/TRBV12-4; d_gene: NA; j_gene: TRBJ1-5; abundance: many; len: 19
CDR3aa: CASSLRGDSGYGYTF; CDR3nt: TGTGCCAGCAGCTTAAGGGGGGACTCTGGCTATGGCTACACCTTC; v_gene: TRBV7-3; d_gene: NA; j_gene: TRBJ1-2; abundance: NA; len: 15
CDR3aa: CASSVGATSIQYF; CDR3nt: TGTGCCAGCAGCGTAGGGGCTACGAGCATTCAGTACTTC; v_gene: TRBV9; d_gene: NA; j_gene: TRBJ2-4; abundance: many; len: 13
CDR3aa: CASIGSANYGYTF; CDR3nt: TGTGCCAGCATCGGGAGCGCTAACTATGGCTACACCTTC; v_gene: TRBV12-3/TRBV12-4; d_gene: NA; j_gene: TRBJ1-2; abundance: many; len: 13
CDR3aa: CSAETRRDEQFF; CDR3nt: TGCAGTGCTGAGACACGTCGCGATGAGCAGTTCTTC; v_gene: TRBV20-1; d_gene: NA; j_gene: TRBJ2-1; abundance: few; len: 12
CDR3aa: CSARDTLYNSPLHF; CDR3nt: TGCAGTGCTAGAGACACCCTCTATAATTCACCCCTCCACTTT; v_gene: TRBV20-1; d_gene: NA; j_gene: TRBJ1-6; abundance: many; len: 14
CDR3aa: CASSSIQGSTGELFF; CDR3nt: TGCGCCAGCAGCTCCATCCAGGGGAGCACCGGGGAGCTGTTTTTT; v_gene: TRBV5-1; d_gene: NA; j_gene: TRBJ2-2; abundance: many; len: 15
CDR3aa: CASSFSSGNKDTQYF; CDR3nt: TGTGCCAGCAGCTTTTCCAGCGGGAATAAAGATACGCAGTATTTT; v_gene: TRBV11-2; d_gene: TRBD2; j_gene: TRBJ2-3; abundance: many; len: 15
CDR3aa: CASSLAGTGAGYGYTF; CDR3nt: TGTGCCAGCAGCTTAGCGGGGACAGGCGCTGGCTATGGCTACACCTTC; v_gene: TRBV7-2; d_gene: TRBD1; j_gene: TRBJ1-2; abundance: many; len: 16
CDR3aa: CASSSRQDTGELFF; CDR3nt: TGCGCCAGCAGTAGTAGACAGGACACCGGGGAGCTGTTTTTT; v_gene: TRBV5-1; d_gene: NA; j_gene: TRBJ2-2; abundance: few; len: 14
CDR3aa: CASSQTENTGELFF; CDR3nt: TGTGCCAGCAGTCAGACAGAGAACACCGGGGAGCTGTTTTTT; v_gene: TRBV6-6; d_gene: NA; j_gene: TRBJ2-2; abundance: many; len: 14
CDR3aa: CASSVEGDPLYEQYF; CDR3nt: TGTGCCAGCAGCGTAGAAGGGGACCCTCTTTACGAGCAGTACTTC; v_gene: TRBV9; d_gene: NA; j_gene: TRBJ2-7; abundance: few; len: 15
CDR3aa: CASSSSVSSYNEQFF; CDR3nt: TGCGCCAGCAGCTCTAGCGTCAGCTCCTATAATGAGCAGTTCTTC; v_gene: TRBV5-1; d_gene: NA; j_gene: TRBJ2-1; abundance: NA; len: 15
CDR3aa: CASSYRDQNTGELFF; CDR3nt: TGTGCCAGCAGTTACCGGGACCAGAACACCGGGGAGCTGTTTTTT; v_gene: TRBV6-6; d_gene: NA; j_gene: TRBJ2-2; abundance: many; len: 15
CDR3aa: CASSSPGQGDFF; CDR3nt: TGTGCCAGCAGCAGCCCGGGACAGGGGGACTTCTTT; v_gene: TRBV7-9; d_gene: TRBD1; j_gene: TRBJ1-1; abundance: few; len: 12
CDR3aa: CSVRPGQGSRTEAFF; CDR3nt: TGCAGCGTCAGACCGGGACAGGGATCCCGAACTGAAGCTTTCTTT; v_gene: TRBV29-1; d_gene: TRBD1; j_gene: TRBJ1-1; abundance: many; len: 15
CDR3aa: CASSYRGHETQYF; CDR3nt: TGTGCCAGCAGTTATAGGGGGCACGAGACCCAGTACTTC; v_gene: TRBV6-5; d_gene: TRBD1; j_gene: TRBJ2-5; abundance: many; len: 13
CDR3aa: CASSSTGLAGAGDTQYF; CDR3nt: TGTGCCAGCAGTTCCACGGGACTAGCGGGAGCGGGGGATACGCAGTATTTT; v_gene: TRBV6-5; d_gene: TRBD2; j_gene: TRBJ2-3; abundance: NA; len: 17
CDR3aa: CATSRVASGSGTGELFF; CDR3nt: TGTGCCACCAGCAGAGTGGCTAGCGGGAGCGGGACCGGGGAGCTGTTTTTT; v_gene: TRBV15; d_gene: TRBD2; j_gene: TRBJ2-2; abundance: NA; len: 17
CDR3aa: CASSYSLVEQYF; CDR3nt: TGTGCCAGCAGTTACTCGTTAGTCGAGCAGTACTTC; v_gene: TRBV6-6; d_gene: NA; j_gene: TRBJ2-7; abundance: many; len: 12
CDR3aa: CASSRQLETGELFF; CDR3nt: TGTGCCAGCAGCAGACAACTAGAAACCGGGGAGCTGTTTTTT; v_gene: TRBV7-2; d_gene: NA; j_gene: TRBJ2-2; abundance: many; len: 14
CDR3aa: CASSLEGGQPQHF; CDR3nt: TGCGCCAGCAGCTTGGAAGGCGGTCAGCCCCAGCATTTT; v_gene: TRBV5-1; d_gene: NA; j_gene: TRBJ1-5; abundance: many; len: 13
CDR3aa: CSAETRSTDTQYF; CDR3nt: TGCAGCGCTGAGACTCGGAGCACAGATACGCAGTATTTT; v_gene: TRBV29-1; d_gene: NA; j_gene: TRBJ2-3; abundance: many; len: 13
CDR3aa: CASFRSDTQYF; CDR3nt: TGTGCCAGCTTTAGGTCAGATACGCAGTATTTT; v_gene: TRBV6-6; d_gene: NA; j_gene: TRBJ2-3; abundance: many; len: 11
CDR3aa: CASSLTGRNEQYF; CDR3nt: TGTGCCAGCAGCTTGACAGGGAGGAACGAGCAGTACTTC; v_gene: TRBV7-9; d_gene: NA; j_gene: TRBJ2-7; abundance: few; len: 13
CDR3aa: CSARDADRGVGEQYF; CDR3nt: TGCAGTGCTAGAGATGCGGACAGGGGAGTAGGCGAGCAGTACTTC; v_gene: TRBV20-1; d_gene: TRBD1; j_gene: TRBJ2-7; abundance: many; len: 15
CDR3aa: CASSPKVWGALDTEAFF; CDR3nt: TGTGCCAGCAGCCCCAAGGTCTGGGGGGCATTGGACACTGAAGCTTTCTTT; v_gene: TRBV14; d_gene: NA; j_gene: TRBJ1-1; abundance: many; len: 17
CDR3aa: CASRWTSGSPDTGELFF; CDR3nt: TGCGCCAGCAGGTGGACTAGCGGGAGCCCGGACACCGGGGAGCTGTTTTTT; v_gene: TRBV5-1; d_gene: TRBD2; j_gene: TRBJ2-2; abundance: NA; len: 17
CDR3aa: CASSFGQGASSGANVLTF; CDR3nt: TGTGCCAGCAGCTTCGGACAGGGGGCGAGCTCTGGGGCCAACGTCCTGACTTTC; v_gene: TRBV7-2; d_gene: TRBD1; j_gene: TRBJ2-6; abundance: many; len: 18
CDR3aa: CASSYSPRTNYGYTF; CDR3nt: TGTGCCAGCAGTTACAGCCCCAGGACGAACTATGGCTACACCTTC; v_gene: TRBV6-6; d_gene: NA; j_gene: TRBJ1-2; abundance: few; len: 15
CDR3aa: CASSLGDRGSDTQYF; CDR3nt: TGCGCCAGCAGCTTGGGGGACAGGGGATCCGATACGCAGTATTTT; v_gene: TRBV5-1; d_gene: TRBD1; j_gene: TRBJ2-3; abundance: few; len: 15
CDR3aa: CASSLSGGLGDYNEQFF; CDR3nt: TGTGCCAGCAGTTTAAGTGGGGGACTAGGGGACTACAATGAGCAGTTCTTC; v_gene: TRBV12-3/TRBV12-4; d_gene: TRBD2; j_gene: TRBJ2-1; abundance: many; len: 17
CDR3aa: CSATGTSGGLSYEQYF; CDR3nt: TGCAGTGCGACCGGGACTAGCGGGGGCCTCTCCTACGAGCAGTACTTC; v_gene: TRBV20-1; d_gene: TRBD2; j_gene: TRBJ2-7; abundance: NA; len: 16
CDR3aa: CASSQERRNYGWGNEQFF; CDR3nt: TGCGCCAGCAGCCAAGAAAGGAGGAACTATGGGTGGGGCAATGAGCAGTTCTTC; v_gene: TRBV4-3; d_gene: NA; j_gene: TRBJ2-1; abundance: NA; len: 18
CDR3aa: CASSWGLAGDNEQFF; CDR3nt: TGTGCCAGCAGCTGGGGACTAGCGGGAGACAATGAGCAGTTCTTC; v_gene: TRBV7-7; d_gene: TRBD2; j_gene: TRBJ2-1; abundance: many; len: 15
CDR3aa: CASSHGMSYEQYF; CDR3nt: TGTGCCAGCAGTCACGGGATGAGTTACGAGCAGTACTTC; v_gene: TRBV7-2; d_gene: NA; j_gene: TRBJ2-7; abundance: NA; len: 13
CDR3aa: CSANRGRGTEAFF; CDR3nt: TGCAGCGCAAACAGGGGGCGGGGCACTGAAGCTTTCTTT; v_gene: TRBV29-1; d_gene: TRBD1; j_gene: TRBJ1-1; abundance: many; len: 13
CDR3aa: CASSSGAGLAANEQFF; CDR3nt: TGTGCCAGCAGCTCAGGTGCGGGACTAGCGGCCAATGAGCAGTTCTTC; v_gene: TRBV7-9; d_gene: TRBD2; j_gene: TRBJ2-1; abundance: many; len: 16
CDR3aa: CSALKGTGGVKETQYF; CDR3nt: TGCAGTGCTCTAAAAGGGACAGGGGGCGTGAAAGAGACCCAGTACTTC; v_gene: TRBV20-1; d_gene: TRBD1; j_gene: TRBJ2-5; abundance: many; len: 16
CDR3aa: CSVGYSGSFYEQYF; CDR3nt: TGCAGCGTCGGATATAGCGGATCGTTCTACGAGCAGTACTTC; v_gene: TRBV29-1; d_gene: NA; j_gene: TRBJ2-7; abundance: many; len: 14
CDR3aa: CSARERNEQFF; CDR3nt: TGCAGTGCTAGAGAGCGCAATGAGCAGTTCTTC; v_gene: TRBV20-1; d_gene: NA; j_gene: TRBJ2-1; abundance: many; len: 11
CDR3aa: CASSPEGPWAEQFF; CDR3nt: TGTGCCAGCAGCCCAGAGGGACCGTGGGCCGAGCAGTTCTTC; v_gene: TRBV7-2; d_gene: NA; j_gene: TRBJ2-1; abundance: many; len: 14
CDR3aa: CSASARGKYYEQYF; CDR3nt: TGCAGTGCTAGTGCCAGGGGGAAATACTACGAGCAGTACTTC; v_gene: TRBV20-1; d_gene: TRBD1; j_gene: TRBJ2-7; abundance: NA; len: 14